One and the same sample provided the 13 T cell receptor beta chains below, sequenced in a study of shared clonotypes between healthy human individuals. Only in-frame clones appear in the TCRdb table, and some are missing; sequencing was by immunoSEQ multiplex PCR. The sample yields 2,100,000 or so clones, more than 90% seen once. Sequenced material: naive CD4+ T cells sorted from blood. The subset here: CD45RA+ positively selected. The receptors come from a man aged 18 to 29 in good health.

This chain links TRBV7-2 with TRBJ2-7; D might be TRBD2 (7 bases). This CDR3 contains 16 residues. CDR1 is SGHTA and CDR2 is FQGNSA in the germline V gene. The V end was cut by 0 bases, the J end by 3 bases, with 15 bases between. The chain's CDR3 is CASSLASRGGIYEQYF. The DNA of the CDR3 is TGTGCCAGCAGCTTAGCGTCAAGGGGGGGCATCTACGAGCAGTACTTC.

The V gene is TRBV5-1, the J gene TRBJ2-5, with 9 positions matching TRBD1. V was pared by 4 bases and J by 4 bases, with 5 bases of the junction left unmatched. Germline assignment: CDR1 SGHRS and CDR2 YFSETQ. The CDR3 spans 14 residues. This CDR3 reads CASSRTGDVETQYF. CDR3 DNA sequence: TGCGCCAGCAGCCGGACAGGGGACGTAGAGACCCAGTACTTC.

The CDR3 nucleotides are TGTGCCAGCAGCGAAACCGCAGGGGTTCCTGGCTACACCTTC. This translates into CASSETAGVPGYTF. J is TRBJ1-2 and V is TRBV11-2; perhaps TRBD1 as D (6 bases). V lost 5 bases and J 7 bases, leaving 17 bases between the germline ends. In germline, CDR1 is SGHAT, CDR2 FQNNGV. The CDR3 has 14 amino acids.

CDR3 protein: CASSPKEIQGWGNQPQHF. CDR3 in DNA: TGTGCCAGCTCACCCAAGGAAATACAGGGATGGGGCAATCAGCCCCAGCATTTT. J is TRBJ1-5 and V is TRBV18, with TRBD1 as a possible D gene (6 bases). This CDR3 has 18 amino acids. Per germline, CDR1 KGHSH and CDR2 LQKENI. With 3 bases removed from V and 2 bases from J, the gap between germline ends came to 20 bases.

This chain joins TRBV6-5 and TRBJ1-2, with TRBD1 identical over 10 bases. Germline trimming cut 4 bases from V and 2 bases from J; bases unmatched to any gene: 1. The CDR3 runs 14 residues. CDR1 MNHEY and CDR2 SVGAGI come from the germline V gene. CDR3 nucleotides: TGTGCCAGCAGTTGGGGACAGGGGAACTATGGCTACACCTTC. It yields the protein CASSWGQGNYGYTF.

V usage is TRBV29-1 and J usage is TRBJ1-2, with D uncertain. Deletions cut 5 bases from V and 0 bases from J, with 10 bases between. The germline V gene has CDR1 SQVTM and CDR2 ANQGSEA. This CDR3 contains 13 residues. CDR3 sequence reads: CSVQVLANYGYTF. The CDR3, as DNA: TGCAGCGTTCAGGTCTTAGCTAACTATGGCTACACCTTC.

The J gene is TRBJ1-2, the V gene TRBV4-1; TRBD1 aligns across 7 bases. J gave up 4 bases and V 4 bases, and 9 bases lay outside the gene matches. The CDR3 covers 15 residues. Germline V gives CDR1 MGHRA, CDR2 YSYEKL. The CDR3 spells CASSRPRDSSYGYTF. The CDR3 bases are TGCGCCAGCAGCCGTCCCCGGGACAGCTCCTATGGCTACACCTTC.

The V gene is TRBV7-9, the J gene TRBJ2-5; 7 bases fit TRBD2. The germline V gene has CDR1 SEHNR and CDR2 FQNEAQ (reference sequence). V was clipped by 7 bases and J by 2 bases; unmatched bases: 10. The CDR3 runs to 15 residues. CDR3 sequence reads: CASNHREANQETQYF. CDR3 DNA sequence: TGTGCCAGCAACCACCGGGAGGCAAATCAAGAGACCCAGTACTTC. The full variable domain, rest sourced from reference TRBV7-9 and TRBJ2-5, is DTGVSQNPRHKITKRGQNVTFRCDPISEHNRLYWYRQTLGQGPEFLTYFQNEAQLEKSRLLSDRFSAERPKGSFSTLEIQRTEQGDSAMYLCASNHREANQETQYFGPGTRLLVL.

The chain employs TRBV5-5 and TRBJ2-7; 11 nucleotides match TRBD1. J was trimmed by 4 bases and V by 3 bases; bases with no gene match: 9. Germline CDR1 is SGHKS and CDR2 is YYEKEE (reference sequence). This CDR3 comprises 16 residues. The CDR3 sequence is CASSWHPGTGGYEQYF. As DNA, the CDR3 is TGTGCCAGCAGCTGGCACCCCGGGACAGGGGGTTACGAGCAGTACTTC.

J is TRBJ2-1 and V is TRBV6-4; maybe TRBD2 (6 bases). The CDR3 has 18 residues. Germline CDR1 is MRHNA and CDR2 is SNTAGT. V was trimmed by 6 bases and J by 1 base, leaving 22 bases between them. CDR3 nucleotide sequence: TGTGCCAGCAGACCCCTCGGCCAAAGTAGCGGTTCCTACAATGAGCAGTTCTTC. It yields the protein CASRPLGQSSGSYNEQFF.

The chain couples TRBV19 to TRBJ2-3, with 9 positions matching TRBD1. Germline lookup yields CDR1 LNHDA and CDR2 SQIVND (reference sequence). V dropped 6 bases and J dropped 1; count of bases not matched to a gene: 5. The CDR3 has 15 residues. This CDR3 is CASRGTGSGTDTQYF. Written as DNA, the CDR3 is TGTGCCAGTAGGGGGACAGGGAGTGGCACAGATACGCAGTATTTT. The whole variable domain, filled in from reference TRBV19 and TRBJ2-3, reads DGGITQSPKYLFRKEGQNVTLSCEQNLNHDAMYWYRQDPGQGLRLIYYSQIVNDFQKGDIAEGYSVSREKKESFPLTVTSAQKNPTAFYLCASRGTGSGTDTQYFGPGTRLTVL.

This clone was recorded once. This chain connects TRBV10-3 to TRBJ2-1; tentatively, D is TRBD1 (6 bases). V shed 0 bases and J shed 15 bases, with 15 bases lying between them. The germline V gene encodes CDR1 ENHRY and CDR2 SYGVKD. This CDR3 spans 13 amino acids. Here the CDR3 DNA reads TGTGCCATCAGTGAGTCCAACCAACAGGGAAGGTTCTTC. It codes for CAISESNQQGRFF.

In its sample, this clone was seen once. V and J are TRBV7-9 and TRBJ2-2; either TRBD1 or TRBD2 may fit D (5 bases each). Trimming took off 7 bases at V and 2 bases at J, with 14 bases between the two ends. Per germline, CDR1 SEHNR and CDR2 FQNEAQ (reference sequence). This CDR3 has 15 residues. The DNA for the CDR3 is TGTGCCAGCACCCCTGGGGGAGTAAACACCGGGGAGCTGTTTTTT. Translation: CASTPGGVNTGELFF.